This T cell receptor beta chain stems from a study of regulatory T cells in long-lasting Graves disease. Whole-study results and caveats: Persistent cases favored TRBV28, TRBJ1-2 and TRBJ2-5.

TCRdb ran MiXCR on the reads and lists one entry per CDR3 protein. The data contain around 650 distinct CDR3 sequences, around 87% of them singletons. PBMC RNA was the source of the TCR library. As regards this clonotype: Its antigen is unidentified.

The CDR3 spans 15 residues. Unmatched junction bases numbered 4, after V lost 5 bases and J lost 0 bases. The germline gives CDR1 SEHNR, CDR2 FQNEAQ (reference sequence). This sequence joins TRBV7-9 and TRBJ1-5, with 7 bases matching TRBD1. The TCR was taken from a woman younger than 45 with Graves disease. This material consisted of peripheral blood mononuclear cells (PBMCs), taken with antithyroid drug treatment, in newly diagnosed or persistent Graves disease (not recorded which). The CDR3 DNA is TGTGCCAGCAGCACCTCAGGGGGTAGCAATCAGCCCCAGCATTTT. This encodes CASSTSGGSNQPQHF.